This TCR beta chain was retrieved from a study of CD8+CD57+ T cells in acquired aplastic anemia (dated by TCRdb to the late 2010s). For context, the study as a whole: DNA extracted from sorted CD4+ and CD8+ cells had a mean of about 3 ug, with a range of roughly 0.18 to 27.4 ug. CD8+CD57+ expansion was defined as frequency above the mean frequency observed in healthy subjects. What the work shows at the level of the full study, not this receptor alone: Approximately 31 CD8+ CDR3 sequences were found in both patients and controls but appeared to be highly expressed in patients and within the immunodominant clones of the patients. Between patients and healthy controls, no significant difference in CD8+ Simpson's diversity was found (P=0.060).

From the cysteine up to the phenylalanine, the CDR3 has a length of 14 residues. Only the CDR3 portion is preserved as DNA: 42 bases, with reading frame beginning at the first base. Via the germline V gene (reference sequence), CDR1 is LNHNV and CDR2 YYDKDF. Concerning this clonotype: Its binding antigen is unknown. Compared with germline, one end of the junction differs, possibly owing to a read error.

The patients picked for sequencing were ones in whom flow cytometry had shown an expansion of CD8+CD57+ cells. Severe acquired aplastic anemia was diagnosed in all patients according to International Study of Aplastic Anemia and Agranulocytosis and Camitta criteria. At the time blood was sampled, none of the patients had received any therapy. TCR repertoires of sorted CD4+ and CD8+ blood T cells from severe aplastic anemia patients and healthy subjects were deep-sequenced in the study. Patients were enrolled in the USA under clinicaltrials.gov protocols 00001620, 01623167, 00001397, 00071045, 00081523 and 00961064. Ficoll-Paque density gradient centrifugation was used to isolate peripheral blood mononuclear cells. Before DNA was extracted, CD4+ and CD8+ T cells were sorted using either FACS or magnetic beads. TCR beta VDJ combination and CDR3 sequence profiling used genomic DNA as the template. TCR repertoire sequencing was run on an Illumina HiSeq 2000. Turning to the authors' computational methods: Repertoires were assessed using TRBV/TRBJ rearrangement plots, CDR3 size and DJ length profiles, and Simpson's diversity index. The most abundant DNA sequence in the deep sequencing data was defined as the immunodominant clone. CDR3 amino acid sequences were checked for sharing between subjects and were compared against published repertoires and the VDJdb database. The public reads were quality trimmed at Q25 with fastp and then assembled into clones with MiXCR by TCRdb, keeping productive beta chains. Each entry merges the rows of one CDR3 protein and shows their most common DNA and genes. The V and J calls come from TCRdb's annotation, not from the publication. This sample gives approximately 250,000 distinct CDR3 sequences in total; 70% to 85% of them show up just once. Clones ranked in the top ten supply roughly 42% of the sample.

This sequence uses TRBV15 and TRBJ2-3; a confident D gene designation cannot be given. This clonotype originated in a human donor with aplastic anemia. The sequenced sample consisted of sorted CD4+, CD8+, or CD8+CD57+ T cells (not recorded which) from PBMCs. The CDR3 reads CASSRGRGHDTQYF. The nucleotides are TGTGCCAGCAGCAGAGGCAGAGGTCACGATACGCAGTACTTT. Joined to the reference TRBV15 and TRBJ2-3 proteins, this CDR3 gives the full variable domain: DAMVIQNPRYQVTQFGKPVTLSCSQTLNHNVMYWYQQKSSQAPKLLFHYYDKDFNNEADTPDNFQSRRPNTSFCFLDIRSPGLGDTAMYLCASSRGRGHDTQYFGPGTRLTVL.